These 31 T cell receptor beta chains came from one sample sequenced in a study of CD8 T cells in Susac syndrome. Reverse transcription of roughly 0.45 to 1 ug RNA was performed with random hexamers. MiXCR, run by TCRdb on the immunoSEQ multiplex PCR reads, gives a single entry per CDR3 protein. The top ten clones hold 0.12% of a sample with 150,000 to 200,000 distinct CDR3 sequences, around 94% of them seen once. Sequencing was performed on CD4+ T cells from PBMCs. The receptors here all came from a human donor with Susac syndrome.

The sample holds one count of this clonotype. The chain combines TRBV6-6 with TRBJ1-1; no clear D gene. V shed 4 bases and J shed 4 bases, with 13 bases lying between them. The CDR3 sequence is 14 residues long. CDR1 and CDR2 from the germline V gene are MNHNY and SVGAGI (reference sequence). Here the CDR3 reads CASSSPDSGTEAFF. CDR3 in DNA: TGTGCCAGCAGTTCCCCGGACTCTGGCACTGAAGCTTTCTTT.

This chain links TRBV19 with TRBJ2-1; D may match TRBD1 or TRBD2 (5 bases each). This CDR3 is 15 amino acids long. The V end lost 1 base, the J end lost 2 bases, and 9 bases lay between the germline ends. Germline V gene sequence: CDR1 LNHDA, CDR2 SQIVND (reference sequence). Here the CDR3 reads CASSIGDATYNEQFF. DNA of the CDR3: TGTGCCAGTAGTATAGGGGACGCTACCTACAATGAGCAGTTCTTC.

This chain joins TRBV5-1 and TRBJ2-1; 10 nucleotides match TRBD2. This CDR3 has 17 amino acids. The V gene end was trimmed by 1 base and the J gene end by 3 bases; junction bases not matched to a gene: 7. Germline V lookup: CDR1 SGHRS, CDR2 YFSETQ. CDR3 residues: CASSLTLAGDGYNEQFF. The CDR3 nucleotides are TGCGCCAGCAGCTTGACCCTAGCGGGGGATGGCTACAATGAGCAGTTCTTC.

This rearrangement joins TRBV20-1 to TRBJ2-5; 8 bases match TRBD1. V lost 3 bases, J lost 5 bases, and 5 bases stayed unmatched. This CDR3 contains 13 residues. Germline values: CDR1 DFQATT, CDR2 SNEGSKA (reference sequence). Written as DNA, the CDR3 is TGCAGTGCTAGGGGGGGACAGGCGGAGACCCAGTACTTC. Encoded protein: CSARGGQAETQYF.

This clonotype has just a few counts. The chain couples TRBV7-9 to TRBJ2-6; the match to TRBD2 covers 15 bases. CDR3 length equals 18 residues. The germline V gene has CDR1 SEHNR and CDR2 FQNEAQ (reference sequence). V was clipped by 4 bases and J by 3 bases; unmatched bases: 4. CDR3 DNA: TGTGCCAGCAGCTCCGGGACTAGCGGGGGGTTTGGGGCCAACGTCCTGACTTTC. As protein: CASSSGTSGGFGANVLTF.

The J gene is TRBJ2-6, the V gene TRBV27, with 7 positions matching TRBD2. With V trimmed by 2 bases and J by 3 bases, 1 base remained unmatched. The CDR3 sequence is 15 residues long. Germline CDR1 reads MNHEY; CDR2 reads SMNVEV (reference sequence). The CDR3 spells CASSLGRVGANVLTF. The CDR3, as DNA: TGTGCCAGCAGTTTAGGGAGGGTTGGGGCCAACGTCCTGACTTTC.

V usage is TRBV28 and J usage is TRBJ2-1, with 9 bases matching TRBD1. With 6 bases clipped from V and 4 bases from J, the junction kept 4 bases outside the gene matches. The CDR3 contains 14 residues. Germline CDR1 MDHEN, CDR2 SYDVKM. CDR3 region: CASSRDRAYNEQFF. CDR3 nucleotide sequence: TGTGCCAGCAGCCGGGACAGGGCGTACAATGAGCAGTTCTTC.

This chain joins TRBV19 and TRBJ2-7; TRBD1 or TRBD2 may be the D gene (5 bases each). This CDR3 has 13 amino acids. Trimming cost V 9 bases and J 0 bases, with 12 bases left between them. From germline, CDR1 is LNHDA and CDR2 SQIVND (reference sequence). The CDR3 protein is CARAGTTSYEQYF. The DNA for the CDR3 is TGTGCCAGGGCCGGGACGACCTCCTACGAGCAGTACTTC.

The chain carries TRBV30 and TRBJ1-6, with a tentative D call TRBD1 (6 bases). Trimming took off 3 bases at V and 7 bases at J, with 10 bases between the two ends. Per germline, CDR1 GTSNPN and CDR2 SVGIG (reference sequence). The CDR3 sequence is 13 residues long. CDR3 sequence: CAWREGGNSPLHF. CDR3 nucleotides: TGTGCCTGGAGGGAAGGGGGAAATTCACCCCTCCACTTT.

This chain links TRBV9 with TRBJ1-3, with no clear D. This CDR3 is 16 amino acids long. V was clipped by 3 bases and J by 0 bases, with 13 bases between them. Germline V lookup: CDR1 SGDLS, CDR2 YYNGEE. CDR3 region: CASSAGNGISGNTIYF. CDR3 DNA sequence: TGTGCCAGCAGCGCCGGAAACGGGATCTCTGGAAACACCATATATTTT.

The CDR3 DNA reads TGTGCCAGCAGTTACTCGACAGGGAGAGGTCAAGAGACCCAGTACTTC. Its translation: CASSYSTGRGQETQYF. The chain is built from TRBV6-2 or TRBV6-3 and TRBJ2-5; 7 positions agree with TRBD1. This CDR3 region has 16 residues. CDR1 and CDR2 (germline): MNHEY, SVGEGT. The V segment lost 0 bases and the J segment 2 bases; nucleotides outside the gene matches: 6.

The chain combines TRBV12-3 or TRBV12-4 with TRBJ1-1; TRBD1 might be the D (6 bases). Trimming removed 6 bases at V and 3 bases at J, with 14 bases between. The CDR3 contains 14 residues. The CDR3 nucleotides read TGTGCCAGCAGCGAAGTTAGGGGGGACACTGAAGCTTTCTTT. Its protein product is CASSEVRGDTEAFF.

This rearrangement joins TRBV5-6 to TRBJ1-5; D uncertain. This CDR3 has 16 residues. Trimming took 4 bases from V and 0 from J, leaving 14 bases between them. Looked up from germline, CDR1 is SGHDT and CDR2 is YYEEEE. In nucleotides, the CDR3 is TGTGCCAGCAGCCGAACTTCAAGTTATAGCAATCAGCCCCAGCATTTT. It is translated as CASSRTSSYSNQPQHF.

The J gene is TRBJ2-5, the V gene TRBV14; TRBD1 might be the D (5 bases). V gave up 4 bases and J gave up 5 bases, with 14 bases separating them. The CDR3 is 14 amino acids. Per germline, CDR1 SGHDN and CDR2 FVKESK. CDR3 coding DNA: TGTGCCAGCAGCCTGTGGGGCAGAATCGAGACCCAGTACTTC. Encoded protein: CASSLWGRIETQYF.

The chain joins TRBV12-3 or TRBV12-4 to TRBJ1-1; 7 bases align to TRBD1. V lost 5 bases to trimming and J lost 1 base; unmatched junction nucleotides: 4. The CDR3 length is 14 residues. The CDR3 DNA is TGTGCCAGCAGTGAGGGACAGTGGAACACTGAAGCTTTCTTT. This codes for CASSEGQWNTEAFF.

The rearrangement uses TRBV5-1 and TRBJ1-2; 8 bases agree with TRBD1. The germline V gene has CDR1 SGHRS and CDR2 YFSETQ. J gave up 0 bases and V 4 bases, and 5 bases lay outside the gene matches. The CDR3 has 15 amino acids. CDR3: CASSPRTGPNYGYTF. For the CDR3, the DNA is TGCGCCAGCAGCCCACGGACAGGGCCTAACTATGGCTACACCTTC.

The chain has TRBV6-2 or TRBV6-3 and TRBJ2-7; the match to TRBD1 covers 10 bases. V shed 5 bases, J shed 2 bases, and the junction held 0 bases outside the gene matches. Looked up from germline, CDR1 is MNHEY and CDR2 is SVGEGT. The CDR3 is 13 residues long. The CDR3 protein is CASSDRGPYEQYF. The CDR3, as DNA: TGTGCCAGCAGTGACAGGGGGCCCTACGAGCAGTACTTC.

The chain employs TRBV12-3 or TRBV12-4 and TRBJ2-1, with D possibly being TRBD2 (6 bases). The CDR3 contains 13 residues. Trimming took 5 bases from V and 4 from J, leaving 9 bases between them. The CDR3 spells CASSPGEYNEQFF. The CDR3 DNA is TGTGCCAGCAGTCCGGGAGAATACAATGAGCAGTTCTTC.

The chain uses TRBV20-1 and TRBJ1-1; tentatively, D is TRBD1 (5 bases). Germline V gene data show CDR1 as DFQATT and CDR2 as SNEGSKA (reference sequence). The CDR3 sequence is 14 residues long. Deletions cut 2 bases from V and 5 bases from J, with 15 bases between. This chain's CDR3 is CSARLTGPPTEAFF. Here the CDR3 DNA reads TGCAGTGCTAGACTAACGGGGCCGCCAACTGAAGCTTTCTTT.

The rearrangement uses TRBV6-1 and TRBJ2-1, with TRBD1 matching 11 bases. Unmatched junction bases numbered 7, after V lost 6 bases and J lost 3 bases. Germline CDR1 MNHNS, CDR2 SASEGT. The CDR3 consists of 16 residues. CDR3 amino acids: CASSPTDRGLYNEQFF. The CDR3 region has the DNA TGTGCCAGCAGCCCCACGGACAGGGGGCTCTACAATGAGCAGTTCTTC.

The chain employs TRBV27 and TRBJ2-7, with 10 nucleotides matching TRBD1. Germline CDR1 and CDR2: MNHEY and SMNVEV (reference sequence). The V and J ends lost 3 bases and 1 base, in that order; junction bases with no gene match: 0. The CDR3 length is 14 residues. The DNA for the CDR3 is TGTGCCAGCAGTTTGGACAGGGGGTCCTACGAGCAGTACTTC. Its protein is CASSLDRGSYEQYF.

The rearrangement joins TRBV11-2 to TRBJ2-1; D ambiguous. Deletions cut 5 bases from V and 2 bases from J, with 16 bases between. Germline V gives CDR1 SGHAT, CDR2 FQNNGV. The CDR3 runs to 16 residues. CDR3 nucleotides: TGTGCCAGCAGCCTAAGAGACCGATTCCCCTACAATGAGCAGTTCTTC. This encodes CASSLRDRFPYNEQFF.

The chain combines TRBV3-1 with TRBJ1-2, with unresolved D. This CDR3 is built from 15 residues. CDR1 is LGHDT and CDR2 is YNNKEL in the germline V gene (reference sequence). V gave up 0 bases and J gave up 8 bases, with 16 bases separating them. CDR3 residues: CASSQDPGIRWGYTF. In nucleotides, the CDR3 is TGTGCCAGCAGCCAAGATCCCGGAATCCGGTGGGGCTACACCTTC.

CDR3 sequence (DNA): TGCGCCAGCAGCGATACCCAAGCAACTAATGAAAAACTGTTTTTT. Translation gives CASSDTQATNEKLFF. This chain uses TRBV5-1 with TRBJ1-4; D is unclear. V was cut by 4 bases and J by 0 bases, with 10 bases left in between. The CDR3 is made up of 15 amino acids. The germline V gene encodes CDR1 SGHRS and CDR2 YFSETQ.

This clonotype was recorded a few times. V gene TRBV5-4 combines with J gene TRBJ1-1; D is possibly TRBD1 (5 bases). Looked up from germline, CDR1 is SGHNT and CDR2 is YYREEE (reference sequence). CDR3 length: 14 residues. V lost 2 bases and J 1 base, leaving 9 bases between the germline ends. CDR3 sequence reads: CASSLTTGNTEAFF. The CDR3 DNA reads TGTGCCAGCAGCTTAACTACAGGGAACACTGAAGCTTTCTTT.

This chain connects TRBV24-1 to TRBJ2-1; D may correspond to TRBD1 or TRBD2 (6 bases each). The ends were cut back, 4 bases at V and 7 bases at J, with 16 bases in the middle. The V gene's germline CDR1 is KGHDR and CDR2 SFDVKD. CDR3 size: 15 residues. The CDR3 spells CATSETGAKYNEQFF. The CDR3 region has the DNA TGTGCCACCAGTGAGACGGGGGCCAAATATAATGAGCAGTTCTTC.

The chain recombines TRBV6-5 with TRBJ1-1, with D uncertain. With 2 bases removed from V and 1 base from J, the gap between germline ends came to 8 bases. Germline loops: CDR1 MNHEY, CDR2 SVGAGI. The CDR3 covers 14 residues. In DNA form, the CDR3 reads TGTGCCAGCAGTTACCAAGGACCGAACACTGAAGCTTTCTTT. Translating gives CASSYQGPNTEAFF.

The chain links TRBV7-9 to TRBJ1-4, with 8 positions matching TRBD1. Germline CDR1 and CDR2: SEHNR and FQNEAQ (reference sequence). V was pared by 4 bases and J by 8 bases, with 9 bases of the junction left unmatched. CDR3 length: 15 amino acids. CDR3 amino acids: CASSSAGQGKEKLFF. The CDR3 DNA follows: TGTGCCAGCAGCTCAGCCGGACAGGGAAAAGAAAAACTGTTTTTT.

V and J are TRBV20-1 and TRBJ2-1; perhaps TRBD1 as D (6 bases). Trimming cost V 3 bases and J 7 bases, with 22 bases left between them. This CDR3 has 16 amino acids. Germline values: CDR1 DFQATT, CDR2 SNEGSKA (reference sequence). Here the CDR3 DNA reads TGCAGTGCTAGTGGGGCTCTAAACAAAGGGGGAAATGAGCAGTTCTTC. Protein sequence: CSASGALNKGGNEQFF.

The chain carries TRBV29-1 and TRBJ2-2; D unclear. The CDR3 runs 12 residues. Germline assignment: CDR1 SQVTM and CDR2 ANQGSEA. The ends were cut back, 3 bases at V and 0 bases at J, with 2 bases in the middle. CDR3 nucleotide sequence: TGCAGCGTTGAGGCGAACACCGGGGAGCTGTTTTTT. Its protein is CSVEANTGELFF.

The rearrangement joins TRBV12-3 or TRBV12-4 to TRBJ1-1; D remains ambiguous. The CDR3 length is 13 residues. V shed 5 bases and J shed 4 bases, with 11 bases lying between them. The CDR3 DNA reads as TGTGCCAGCAGTGTTTTGCTGAGCACTGAAGCTTTCTTT. Translating it yields CASSVLLSTEAFF.